This TCR beta chain was found in a study of T cell responses to AZD1222 COVID-19 vaccine. Details on this clone: The antigen is not known.

Study-wide results and limits: Of the AZD1222 recipients, only 5 to 7 were seropositive at baseline. There were vaccine-associated CD4 TCRs across spike, dominant at 160-218 and 743-854. Scientists sampled the repertoires only once the peak T cell response had passed.

Assay: immunoSEQ multiplex PCR; the TCRdb copy retains only in-frame clones and omits some. The sample shows about 78,000 clones, roughly 87% of them seen only once. Trimming at V came to 4 bases and at J to 0 bases, leaving 6 bases not matched to a gene. This CDR3 spans 15 amino acids. Germline V gene lookup returns CDR1 SQVTM and CDR2 ANQGSEA. The material was peripheral blood, obtained on day 0 of AZD1222 vaccination. The J gene is TRBJ1-5, the V gene TRBV29-1, with 7 bases identical to TRBD1. The sequence derives from an adult in good health. The CDR3 DNA reads TGCAGCGTTGGCGAGGACAGGTATAGCAATCAGCCCCAGCATTTT. Translation: CSVGEDRYSNQPQHF.